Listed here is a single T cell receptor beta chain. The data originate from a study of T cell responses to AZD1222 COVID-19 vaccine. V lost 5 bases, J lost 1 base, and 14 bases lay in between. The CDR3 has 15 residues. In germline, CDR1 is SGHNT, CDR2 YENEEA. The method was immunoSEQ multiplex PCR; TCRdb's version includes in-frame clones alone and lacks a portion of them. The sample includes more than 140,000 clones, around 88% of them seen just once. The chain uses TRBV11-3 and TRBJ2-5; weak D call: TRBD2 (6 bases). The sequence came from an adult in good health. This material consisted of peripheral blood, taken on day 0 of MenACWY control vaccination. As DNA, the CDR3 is TGTGCCAGCAGCCCTGGGACTCTCCTCCAAGAGACCCAGTACTTC. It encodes CASSPGTLLQETQYF.